The rows below give T cell receptor beta chains drawn from one sample of a study of CD8+ T cells in alopecia areata. Only in-frame clones appear in the TCRdb table, and some are missing; sequencing was by immunoSEQ multiplex PCR. The data hold about 120,000 clones, with less than 80% observed a single time. Sequencing input: CD4+ T cells sorted from blood. All receptors come from a human donor in good health. The CDR3 runs from the conserved cysteine through the conserved F or W. D genes are given only for firm matches. A clone size is listed for some rows: how often the clone was seen (once, few, many), or a class if it is expanded.

J gene	clone size	V gene	D gene	CDR3 DNA	CDR3 protein
TRBJ2-7	-	TRBV18	TRBD1	TGTGCCAGCTCACCGGGACAGGGCGGCCACGAGCAGTACTTC	CASSPGQGGHEQYF
TRBJ2-6	few	TRBV11-2	-	TGTGCCAGCAGCTTAGGACCAGGGCCTGGGGCCAACGTCCTGACTTTC	CASSLGPGPGANVLTF
TRBJ2-1	-	TRBV4-2	TRBD1	TGTGCCAGCAGCCAAGATCCGGGACAGGGTAAGAATGAGCAGTTCTTC	CASSQDPGQGKNEQFF
TRBJ2-1	-	TRBV30	-	TGTGCCTGGAGCTATCAGGTGGATGAGCAGTTCTTC	CAWSYQVDEQFF
TRBJ2-3	-	TRBV7-9	-	TGTGCCAGCAGGCTGGAGATCACAGATACGCAGTATTTT	CASRLEITDTQYF
TRBJ1-2	few	TRBV5-6	-	TGTGCCAGCAGCTTAAAGGTGGGCCGTGGCTACACCTTC	CASSLKVGRGYTF
TRBJ2-1	-	TRBV29-1	-	TGCAGCGGCTCTGGTGGAGGGTCCGCGGATGAGCAGTTCTTC	CSGSGGGSADEQFF
TRBJ1-2	-	TRBV6-1	-	TGTGCCAGCAGTTATTATGGCTACACCTTC	CASSYYGYTF
TRBJ1-6	-	TRBV6-6	TRBD1	TGTGCCAGCAGCGTGGGGACAGAAAATTCACCCCTCCACTTT	CASSVGTENSPLHF
TRBJ2-7	few	TRBV30	-	TGTGCCTGGAGTTCTCGAAGAGTCGGCGGCGAGCAGTACTTC	CAWSSRRVGGEQYF
TRBJ1-2	-	TRBV20-1	-	TGCAGTGCTCTCCGTGACGGCTACACCTTC	CSALRDGYTF
TRBJ1-1	-	TRBV7-6	-	TGTGCCAGCAGCTTAGGTCAGTGGAACACTGAAGCTTTCTTT	CASSLGQWNTEAFF
TRBJ2-3	-	TRBV7-2	-	TGTGCCACCCGGAAGGTAGGAGATACGCAGTATTTT	CATRKVGDTQYF
TRBJ1-4	once	TRBV25-1	-	TGTGCCAGCACCCCACAGACCGGTATTGAAAAACTGTTTTTT	CASTPQTGIEKLFF
TRBJ1-2	-	TRBV30	-	TGTGCCTGGAGTCCGGCCGGGGGCGATGGCTACACCTTC	CAWSPAGGDGYTF
TRBJ2-4	-	TRBV7-2	-	TGTGCCAGCAGCTCGAGCCTAGCCAAAAACATTCAGTACTTC	CASSSSLAKNIQYF
TRBJ1-1	-	TRBV5-1	-	TGCGCCAGCAGCTTGGAGGGGATGAACACTGAAGCTTTCTTT	CASSLEGMNTEAFF
TRBJ1-1	-	TRBV30	-	TGTGCCTTGACCCGGGTGATAGAGACTGAAGCTTTCTTT	CALTRVIETEAFF
TRBJ2-6	-	TRBV7-9	-	TGTGCCAGCAGCTTACCGTTAACTGGGGCCAACGTCCTGACTTTC	CASSLPLTGANVLTF
TRBJ1-1	few	TRBV4-2	-	TGTGCCAGCAGCCAAGCGGCGGGGAACACTGAAGCTTTCTTT	CASSQAAGNTEAFF